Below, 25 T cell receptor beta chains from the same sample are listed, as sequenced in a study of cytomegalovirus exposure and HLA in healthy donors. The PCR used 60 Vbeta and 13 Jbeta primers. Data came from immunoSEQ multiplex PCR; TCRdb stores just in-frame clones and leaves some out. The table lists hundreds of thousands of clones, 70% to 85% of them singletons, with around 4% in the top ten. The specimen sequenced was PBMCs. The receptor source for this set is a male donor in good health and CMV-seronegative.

The DNA for the CDR3 is TGTGCCAGCAGCGCTGCAGGGGACGAGCAGTTCTTC. This translates into CASSAAGDEQFF. The chain employs TRBV7-2 and TRBJ2-1; perhaps TRBD1 as D (6 bases). The V end lost 5 bases, the J end lost 10 bases, and 12 bases lay between the germline ends. CDR3 length equals 12 residues. Per germline, CDR1 SGHTA and CDR2 FQGNSA.

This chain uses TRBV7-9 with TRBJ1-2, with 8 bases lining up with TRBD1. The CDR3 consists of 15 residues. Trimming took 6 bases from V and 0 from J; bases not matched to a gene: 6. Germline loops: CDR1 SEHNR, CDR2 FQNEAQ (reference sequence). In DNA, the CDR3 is TGTGCCAGCAGTTCCCCGGGACAGGCTAACTATGGCTACACCTTC. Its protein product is CASSSPGQANYGYTF.

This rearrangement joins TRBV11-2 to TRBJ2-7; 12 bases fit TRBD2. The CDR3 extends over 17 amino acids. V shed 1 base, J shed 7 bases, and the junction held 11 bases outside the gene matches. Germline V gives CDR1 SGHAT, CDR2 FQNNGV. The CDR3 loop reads CASSLGVLAGGPGEQYF. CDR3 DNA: TGTGCCAGCAGCTTAGGGGTCCTAGCGGGAGGGCCGGGGGAGCAGTACTTC.

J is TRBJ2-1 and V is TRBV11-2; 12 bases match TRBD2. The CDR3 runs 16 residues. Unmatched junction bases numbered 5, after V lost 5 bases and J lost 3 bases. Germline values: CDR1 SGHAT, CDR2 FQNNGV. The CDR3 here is CASSAGLAGDYNEQFF. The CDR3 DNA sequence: TGTGCCAGCAGCGCGGGACTAGCGGGCGACTACAATGAGCAGTTCTTC.

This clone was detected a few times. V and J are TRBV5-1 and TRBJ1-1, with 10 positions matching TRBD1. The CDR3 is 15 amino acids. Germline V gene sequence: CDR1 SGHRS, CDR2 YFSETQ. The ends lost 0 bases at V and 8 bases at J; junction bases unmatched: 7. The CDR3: CASSLGTGGGSEAFF. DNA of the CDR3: TGCGCCAGCAGCTTGGGGACAGGGGGGGGGTCCGAAGCTTTCTTT.

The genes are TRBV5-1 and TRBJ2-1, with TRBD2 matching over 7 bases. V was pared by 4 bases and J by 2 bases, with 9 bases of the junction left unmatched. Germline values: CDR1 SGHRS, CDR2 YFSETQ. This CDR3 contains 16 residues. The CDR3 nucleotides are TGCGCCAGCAGCCCACGTTTAGCGGGTACCTACAATGAGCAGTTCTTC. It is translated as CASSPRLAGTYNEQFF.

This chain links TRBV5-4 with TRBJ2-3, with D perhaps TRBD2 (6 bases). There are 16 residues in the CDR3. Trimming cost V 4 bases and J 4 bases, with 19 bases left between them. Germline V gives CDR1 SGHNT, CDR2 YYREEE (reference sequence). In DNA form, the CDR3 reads TGTGCCAGCAGCCCCCAAGGGACTCGCCCCCCAGATACGCAGTATTTT. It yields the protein CASSPQGTRPPDTQYF.

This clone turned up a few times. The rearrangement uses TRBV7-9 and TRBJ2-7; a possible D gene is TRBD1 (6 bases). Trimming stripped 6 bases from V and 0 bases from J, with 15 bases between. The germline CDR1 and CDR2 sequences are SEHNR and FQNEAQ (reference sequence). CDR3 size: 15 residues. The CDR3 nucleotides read TGTGCCAGCAGTCTAGACAGGACATACTCCTACGAGCAGTACTTC. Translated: CASSLDRTYSYEQYF.

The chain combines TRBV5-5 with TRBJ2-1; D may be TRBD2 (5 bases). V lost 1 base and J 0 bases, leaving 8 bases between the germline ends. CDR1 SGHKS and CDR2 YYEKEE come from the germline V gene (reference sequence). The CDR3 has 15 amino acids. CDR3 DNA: TGTGCCAGCAGCTTGTTCAGCGGCTCCTACAATGAGCAGTTCTTC. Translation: CASSLFSGSYNEQFF.

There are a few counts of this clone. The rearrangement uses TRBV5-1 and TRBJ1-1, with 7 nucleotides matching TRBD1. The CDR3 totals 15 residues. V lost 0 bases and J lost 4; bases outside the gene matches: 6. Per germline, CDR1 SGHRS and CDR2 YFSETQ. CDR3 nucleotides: TGCGCCAGCAGCTTGGAGTTGCAGGGGGGCACTGAAGCTTTCTTT. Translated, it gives CASSLELQGGTEAFF.

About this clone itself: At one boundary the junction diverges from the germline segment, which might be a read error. The chain's CDR3 is CSAREEEQYF. CDR3 nucleotide sequence: TGCAGCGCTAGGGAAGAGGAACAGTACTTC. V gene TRBV20-1 combines with J gene TRBJ2-7; D unclear. The CDR3 length is 10 residues. Germline CDR1 reads DFQATT; CDR2 reads SNEGSKA (reference sequence).

In DNA, the CDR3 is TGCAGCGTTGTAACCGGGAGTTGGGAGTTCTTC. As protein: CSVVTGSWEFF. The chain couples TRBV29-1 to TRBJ2-1, with D possibly TRBD2 on 6 matching bases. The CDR3 consists of 11 residues. V was clipped by 4 bases and J by 14 bases, with 15 bases between them. Germline lookup yields CDR1 SQVTM and CDR2 ANQGSEA.

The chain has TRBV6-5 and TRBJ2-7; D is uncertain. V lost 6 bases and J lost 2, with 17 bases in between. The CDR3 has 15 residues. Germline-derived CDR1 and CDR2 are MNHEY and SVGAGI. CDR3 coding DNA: TGTGCCAGCAGCCTCACCCGACAAAGGACCTACGAGCAGTACTTC. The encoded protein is CASSLTRQRTYEQYF.

The CDR3 DNA reads TGTGCCAGTACCCCCAACGGAGGGTACCATGGCTACACCTTC. This sequence encodes CASTPNGGYHGYTF. The chain couples TRBV19 to TRBJ1-2; no reliable D call. CDR3 length: 14 amino acids. Trimming shortened V by 7 bases and J by 6 bases, and 18 bases separated the two germline ends. CDR1 and CDR2 from the germline V gene are LNHDA and SQIVND (reference sequence).

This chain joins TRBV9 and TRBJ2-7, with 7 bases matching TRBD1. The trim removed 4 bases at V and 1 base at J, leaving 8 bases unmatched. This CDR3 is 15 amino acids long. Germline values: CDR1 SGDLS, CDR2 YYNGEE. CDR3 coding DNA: TGTGCCAGCAGCCCTTTTCCGGGACAGTCCTACGAGCAGTACTTC. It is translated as CASSPFPGQSYEQYF. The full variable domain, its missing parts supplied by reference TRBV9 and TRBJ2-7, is DSGVTQTPKHLITATGQRVTLRCSPRSGDLSVYWYQQSLDQGLQFLIQYYNGEERAKGNILERFSAQQFPDLHSELNLSSLELGDSALYFCASSPFPGQSYEQYFGPGTRLTVT.

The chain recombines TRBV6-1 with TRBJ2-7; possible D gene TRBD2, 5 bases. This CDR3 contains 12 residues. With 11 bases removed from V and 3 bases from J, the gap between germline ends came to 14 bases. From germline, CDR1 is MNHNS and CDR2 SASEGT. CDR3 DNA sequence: TGTGCCGCTCGGGGTGCGGTCTACGAGCAGTACTTC. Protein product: CAARGAVYEQYF.

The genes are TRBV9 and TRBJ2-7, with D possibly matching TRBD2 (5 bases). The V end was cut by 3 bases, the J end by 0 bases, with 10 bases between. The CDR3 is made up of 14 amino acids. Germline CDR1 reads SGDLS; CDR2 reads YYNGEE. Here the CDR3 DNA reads TGTGCCAGCAGCGCGTTACTAGGCTCCTACGAGCAGTACTTC. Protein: CASSALLGSYEQYF.

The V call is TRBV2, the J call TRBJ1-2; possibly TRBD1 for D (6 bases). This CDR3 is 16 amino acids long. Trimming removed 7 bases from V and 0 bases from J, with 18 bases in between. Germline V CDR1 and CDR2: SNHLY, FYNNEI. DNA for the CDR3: TGTGCCAGCACAGTGGACAGCGCGCCTTCTAACTATGGCTACACCTTC. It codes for CASTVDSAPSNYGYTF.

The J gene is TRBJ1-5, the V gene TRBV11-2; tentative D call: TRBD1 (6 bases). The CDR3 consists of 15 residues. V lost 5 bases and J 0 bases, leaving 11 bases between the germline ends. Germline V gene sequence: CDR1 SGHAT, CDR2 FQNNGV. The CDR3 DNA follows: TGTGCCAGCAGCCGCGGACAGTTTAGCAATCAGCCCCAGCATTTT. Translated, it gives CASSRGQFSNQPQHF.

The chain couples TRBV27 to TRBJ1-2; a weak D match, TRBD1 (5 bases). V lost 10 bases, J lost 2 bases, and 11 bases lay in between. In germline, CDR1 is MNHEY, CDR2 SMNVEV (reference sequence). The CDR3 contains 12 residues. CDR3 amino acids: CATIDSNYGYTF. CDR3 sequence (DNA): TGTGCCACCATAGACAGCAACTATGGCTACACCTTC.

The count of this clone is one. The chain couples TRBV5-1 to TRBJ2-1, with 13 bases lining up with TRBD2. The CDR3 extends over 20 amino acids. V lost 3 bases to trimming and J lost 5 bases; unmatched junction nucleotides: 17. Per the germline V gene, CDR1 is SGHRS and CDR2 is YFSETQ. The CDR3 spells CASSSGLLAGGQGGNNEQFF. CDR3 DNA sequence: TGCGCCAGCAGCTCAGGACTACTAGCGGGAGGGCAAGGGGGGAACAATGAGCAGTTCTTC.

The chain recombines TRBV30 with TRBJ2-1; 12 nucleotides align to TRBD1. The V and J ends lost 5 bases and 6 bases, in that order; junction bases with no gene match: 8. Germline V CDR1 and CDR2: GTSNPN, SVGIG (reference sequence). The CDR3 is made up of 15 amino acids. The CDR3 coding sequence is TGTGCCTGGGGGACAGGGGGCAGGGTTCGCAATGAGCAGTTCTTC. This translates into CAWGTGGRVRNEQFF.

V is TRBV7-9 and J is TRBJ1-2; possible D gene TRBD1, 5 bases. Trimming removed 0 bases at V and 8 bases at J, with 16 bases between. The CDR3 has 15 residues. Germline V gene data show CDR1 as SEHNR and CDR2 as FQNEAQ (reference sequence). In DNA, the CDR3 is TGTGCCAGCAGCTTAGCGCTATTACAGGCTGACGGCTACACCTTC. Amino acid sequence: CASSLALLQADGYTF.

The CDR3 coding sequence is TGTGCCAGCAGTGACAGGACTAGCGGACGCACAGATACGCAGTATTTT. Translated: CASSDRTSGRTDTQYF. The rearrangement uses TRBV2 and TRBJ2-3; 10 nucleotides match TRBD2. Unmatched junction bases numbered 4, after V lost 3 bases and J lost 1 base. The V gene's germline CDR1 is SNHLY and CDR2 FYNNEI. The CDR3 covers 16 residues.

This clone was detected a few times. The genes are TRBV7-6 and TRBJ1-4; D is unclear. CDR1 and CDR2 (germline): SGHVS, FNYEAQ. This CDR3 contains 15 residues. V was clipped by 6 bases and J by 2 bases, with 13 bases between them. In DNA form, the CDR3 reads TGTGCCAGCAGGTTACGGGAGGGTACTAATGAAAAACTGTTTTTT. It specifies CASRLREGTNEKLFF.